This section outlines one T cell receptor beta chain sequence together with its context. Its matching antigen is unknown. The length of the CDR3 is 16 residues. J gave up 1 base and V 4 bases, and 6 bases lay outside the gene matches. Tregs were sorted as CD4+CD25+CD127-/low cells. Findings of the study overall: The TCR gene usage of tumor memory CD4+ T cells clustered together with blood and lymph node memory CD4+ cells and with lymph node naive CD4+ cells. Larger-cohort validation covered only one TCR beta V-J rearrangement. Greatest tumor Treg TCR overlap was with tumor naive CD4+ cells.

After constant-region reverse-primer amplification, full-length variable regions underwent semi-nested PCR with Nested Universal Primer A. Via MiXCR, TCRdb re-called the 5' RACE reads, giving one row per CDR3 protein. In the table there are over 45,000 distinct CDR3 sequences, less than 30% of which are singletons. The source is a female donor with breast cancer. Specimen: tumor-infiltrating Tregs sorted from the breast tumor. The chain couples TRBV12-3 or TRBV12-4 to TRBJ2-3; TRBD2 matches at 9 bases. This chain's CDR3 is CASSSDLAGGTDTQYF. CDR3 nucleotide sequence: TGTGCCAGCAGTTCAGATTTAGCGGGAGGCACAGATACGCAGTATTTT.